This T cell receptor beta chain was recorded in a study of blood T cell repertoires in COVID-19 (TCRdb year 2020). About the study as a whole: The collaborator samples originated in the United States, Italy and Spain and spanned the acute and convalescent phases of COVID-19. The dataset comprised deeply sampled blood TCRbeta repertoires from subjects exposed to, actively infected with, or recovered from COVID-19. HLA class I and class II types, where available, came from metadata supplied by the sample provider rather than from assay-based typing. The prospective study material was composed of cDNA or gDNA derived from T cells, B-cell-depleted T cells, or PBMCs. The repertoires were made available in a free public database intended to serve as a resource for research on the immune response to SARS-CoV-2. The samples were drawn from the first 160 participants of the ongoing ImmuneRACE study and from 1,254 subjects provided by 6 global collaborators. Nearly every sample came with metadata listing a de-identified subject ID, COVID-19 status, age in years and sex.

Results the study describes overall, beyond this receptor: How much clinical and demographic metadata was included differed by source and by participant, and the metadata was provided uncurated.

Note on this clone: Its antigen specificity is not known. No per-base quality is available; no much larger clone lies one base away.

The collaborating institutions used their own protocols to collect whole blood in K2EDTA tubes. For TCRbeta analysis, collaborators shipped samples in one of three forms: frozen whole blood, isolated PBMCs, or DNA extracted from either of those sample types. TCRbeta CDR3 regions were amplified from genomic DNA using the immunoSEQ Assay, a bias-controlled multiplex PCR. The published analysis was carried out like this. The number of nucleated cells in each sample was estimated by amplification of reference gene primers within the assay. Sequence reads were collapsed and filtered to measure the absolute abundance of every unique TCRbeta CDR3 rearrangement. Productive Simpson clonality was computed per sample as the square root of Simpson's diversity index over productive rearrangements. TCRdb limited this immuneACCESS table to in-frame rearrangements with V and J called. A share of clones is missing; checked studies link under half to unresolved V genes, and the rest is unexplained. V and J calls and clone size come straight from that table; D and trimming were deduced from the DNA. Counted in this sample were 130,000 or so clones; about 91% of them appeared once. Of the sample, more than 1.5% is held by the ten largest clones.

The CDR3 spans 15 residues, from the cysteine through the phenylalanine. Left in the record is the CDR3 DNA by itself, 45 bases read in frame from the first base. As encoded in the germline V gene (reference sequence), CDR1 is LNHDA while CDR2 is SQIVND. The junction shows trimming of 5 bases on V and 2 bases on J, plus 13 bases between the germline ends. The clonotype was recovered from a woman aged 60-75 years with acute or convalescent COVID-19. Sequenced material: peripheral blood. The V and J segments used are TRBV19 and TRBJ1-5, and possibly TRBD1, on 6 matching bases. The CDR3 here reads CASSLQGARNQPQHF. The nucleotide sequence reads TGTGCCAGTAGTCTACAGGGAGCCCGCAATCAGCCCCAGCATTTT. Reference TRBV19 and TRBJ1-5 proteins supply the regions before and after the CDR3; the full variable domain is: DGGITQSPKYLFRKEGQNVTLSCEQNLNHDAMYWYRQDPGQGLRLIYYSQIVNDFQKGDIAEGYSVSREKKESFPLTVTSAQKNPTAFYLCASSLQGARNQPQHFGDGTRLSIL.